Listed here are 2 T cell receptor beta chains from one sample, sequenced in a study of T-cell memory formation after mild COVID-19. TCRdb redid the calling of the 5' RACE reads with MiXCR, one entry per CDR3 protein. Of 140,000 or so distinct CDR3 sequences in the sample, about 5.5% are singletons; the top ten hold roughly 1.9%. Sequencing was done on a sample of PBMCs or a T cell subset sorted from them (not recorded which). The receptor source for this set is an adult woman who had mild COVID-19 (a few samples of this study predate the infection). Cell type and time point are not known.

DNA of the CDR3: TGTGCCAGCTCCCAGTATCGGGGGACCACTGAAGCTTTCTTT. Translated: CASSQYRGTTEAFF. The chain is built from TRBV18 and TRBJ1-1; D perhaps matches TRBD1 (5 bases). From germline, CDR1 is KGHSH and CDR2 LQKENI. The CDR3 covers 14 residues. Trimming removed 6 bases at V and 4 bases at J, with 15 bases between.

This clonotype was recorded many times. V usage is TRBV7-2 and J usage is TRBJ2-5; D remains unclear. CDR1 is SGHTA, CDR2 FQGNSA, per germline. The ends were cut back, 4 bases at V and 4 bases at J, with 7 bases in the middle. The CDR3 totals 12 residues. The CDR3 region is CASSSTAETQYF. The CDR3 nucleotides are TGTGCCAGCAGCTCTACGGCAGAGACCCAGTACTTC.